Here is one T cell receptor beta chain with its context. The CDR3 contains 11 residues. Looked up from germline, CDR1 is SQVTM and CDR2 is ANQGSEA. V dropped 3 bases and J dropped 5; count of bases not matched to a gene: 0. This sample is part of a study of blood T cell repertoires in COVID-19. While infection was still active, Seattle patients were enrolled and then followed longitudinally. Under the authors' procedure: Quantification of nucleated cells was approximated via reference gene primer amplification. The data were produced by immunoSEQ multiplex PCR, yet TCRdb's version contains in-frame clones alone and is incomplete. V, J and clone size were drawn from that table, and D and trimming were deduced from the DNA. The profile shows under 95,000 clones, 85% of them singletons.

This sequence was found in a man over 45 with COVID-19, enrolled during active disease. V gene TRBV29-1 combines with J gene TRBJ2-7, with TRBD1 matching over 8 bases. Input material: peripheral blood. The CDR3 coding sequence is TGCAGCGTTGACAGGGGGCACGAGCAGTACTTC. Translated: CSVDRGHEQYF.